These 10 T cell receptor beta chains share one sample of origin, sequenced in a study of shared clonotypes between healthy human individuals. Only in-frame clones appear in the TCRdb table, and some are missing; sequencing was by immunoSEQ multiplex PCR. The sample contains fewer than 3 million clones, around 90% of which appear only once. Sequenced material: naive CD4+ T cells from PBMCs. Subset noted: CD45RA+ positively selected. The receptor set was obtained from a man younger than 30 in good health. Some clones in this sample may be carry-over from other donors' samples.

Concerning this clone itself: The same CDR3 arises from other DNA sequences in this sample as well. V usage is TRBV18 and J usage is TRBJ1-5; D is uncertain. Germline-derived CDR1 and CDR2 are KGHSH and LQKENI. The length of the CDR3 is 13 residues. The V gene lost 1 base and the J gene lost 4 bases, with 5 bases spanning the gap. In nucleotides, the CDR3 is TGTGCCAGCTCACCACTCCGTAATCAGCCCCAGCATTTT. Its translation is CASSPLRNQPQHF.

This clone was seen only once. This chain links TRBV28 with TRBJ1-5; D remains ambiguous. The CDR3 has 12 amino acids. V was trimmed by 7 bases and J by 10 bases, leaving 14 bases between them. Per germline, CDR1 MDHEN and CDR2 SYDVKM. The CDR3 nucleotides read TGTGCCAGCACTAGGGATGTTTTTCCCCAGCATTTT. Encoded protein: CASTRDVFPQHF.

The rearrangement joins TRBV6-1 to TRBJ2-1, with TRBD2 identical over 10 bases. V dropped 7 bases and J dropped 4; count of bases not matched to a gene: 7. Per germline, CDR1 MNHNS and CDR2 SASEGT. CDR3 length: 15 residues. CDR3 nucleotide sequence: TGTGCCAGCACCCAAGGACTAGCGGCATACAATGAGCAGTTCTTC. This sequence encodes CASTQGLAAYNEQFF.

The chain carries TRBV5-1 and TRBJ2-7; D possibly corresponds to TRBD2 (5 bases). From germline, CDR1 is SGHRS and CDR2 YFSETQ. The length of the CDR3 is 18 residues. V was clipped by 1 base and J by 0 bases, with 20 bases between them. CDR3 sequence (DNA): TGCGCCAGCAGCTTGATGGTTGGCGGCGGGCCTAGCTCCTACGAGCAGTACTTC. This gives the protein CASSLMVGGGPSSYEQYF.

This chain links TRBV10-3 with TRBJ1-3; D is perhaps TRBD1 (6 bases). The germline gives CDR1 ENHRY, CDR2 SYGVKD. V lost 4 bases, J lost 0 bases, and 16 bases lay in between. This CDR3 has 17 residues. CDR3 amino acids: CAISAIATGYSGNTIYF. The CDR3 DNA is TGTGCCATCAGTGCAATTGCGACAGGATACTCTGGAAACACCATATATTTT.

The rearrangement joins TRBV28 to TRBJ2-7; the D gene is possibly TRBD2 (5 bases). Trimming shortened V by 2 bases and J by 3 bases, and 17 bases separated the two germline ends. The length of the CDR3 is 16 residues. Germline CDR1 and CDR2: MDHEN and SYDVKM. CDR3 region: CASSLVGLAYRYEQYF. CDR3 DNA: TGTGCCAGCAGTTTAGTAGGGCTAGCTTATCGCTACGAGCAGTACTTC. The whole variable domain, remainder taken from reference TRBV28 and TRBJ2-7, is DVKVTQSSRYLVKRTGEKVFLECVQDMDHENMFWYRQDPGLGLRLIYFSYDVKMKEKGDIPEGYSVSREKKERFSLILESASTNQTSMYLCASSLVGLAYRYEQYFGPGTRLTVT.

V and J are TRBV10-3 and TRBJ2-5; TRBD1 might be the D (7 bases). There are 15 residues in the CDR3. Germline CDR1 and CDR2: ENHRY and SYGVKD. The V end was cut by 0 bases, the J end by 4 bases, with 12 bases between. The DNA of the CDR3 is TGTGCCATCAGTGAGTCGGAGGGGGCGGGAGAGACCCAGTACTTC. Translated: CAISESEGAGETQYF.

The chain is built from TRBV28 and TRBJ2-3; D uncertain. Germline CDR1 reads MDHEN; CDR2 reads SYDVKM. The CDR3 sequence is 18 residues long. V gave up 4 bases and J gave up 1 base, with 21 bases separating them. The CDR3 region is CASSSRSALTARTDTQYF. CDR3 bases: TGTGCCAGCAGTTCCAGATCGGCTTTAACTGCGCGCACAGATACGCAGTATTTT.

The chain carries TRBV6-5 and TRBJ1-6; D is possibly TRBD1 (5 bases). The germline V gene has CDR1 MNHEY and CDR2 SVGAGI. This CDR3 spans 13 amino acids. Trimming pared 2 bases from V and 10 bases from J, leaving 9 bases between. CDR3 protein: CASSYRGISPLHF. In DNA, the CDR3 is TGTGCCAGCAGTTACCGGGGGATCTCACCCCTCCACTTT.

V gene TRBV5-1 combines with J gene TRBJ2-1; 12 bases align to TRBD2. The CDR3 runs 18 residues. V lost 0 bases to trimming and J lost 8 bases; unmatched junction nucleotides: 12. The germline V gene has CDR1 SGHRS and CDR2 YFSETQ. The CDR3 reads CASSLVPRLAGVSDEQFF. CDR3 nucleotides: TGCGCCAGCAGCTTGGTGCCCCGACTAGCGGGAGTTAGCGATGAGCAGTTCTTC.